The rows below give T cell receptor beta chains drawn from one sample of a study of blood T cell repertoires in COVID-19. This table comes from immunoSEQ multiplex PCR, and its TCRdb copy is limited to in-frame clones, with some not included. The sample shows roughly 290,000 clones, around 88% of them seen only once. The sequenced sample was PBMCs or T cells enriched from blood (not recorded which). The source of these receptors is a woman aged 35 to 49 who had recovered from COVID-19. The CDR3 runs from the conserved cysteine through the conserved F or W. Each record gives: V gene, D gene, clone size, J gene, CDR3 DNA, CDR3 protein. A D gene is named only where the DNA matches it firmly. Some rows mark clone size as missing; the rest say once, few, many or name a class of expanded clone.

TRBV28	NA	NA	TRBJ1-2	TGTGCCAGCAGTTCCCCCGGGGGGCGCTGGATTGGTGGCTACACCTTC	CASSSPGGRWIGGYTF
TRBV4-3	TRBD1	NA	TRBJ2-2	TGCGCCAGCAGCCAACCTCCCGGGACAGGCACCGGGGAGCTGTTTTTT	CASSQPPGTGTGELFF
TRBV5-1	NA	NA	TRBJ1-2	TGCGCCAGCAGCACCGCTGGGGCGGACGGCTACACCTTC	CASSTAGADGYTF
TRBV13	NA	NA	TRBJ2-1	TGTGCCAGCAGCCGACGTCGAGGGCCGGTGGACAATGAGCAGTTCTTC	CASSRRRGPVDNEQFF
TRBV6-2/TRBV6-3	NA	NA	TRBJ2-1	TGTGCCAGCAGCCCCGGGACTGCCTACAATGAGCAGTTCTTC	CASSPGTAYNEQFF
TRBV5-1	NA	few	TRBJ2-7	TGCGCCAGCAGCCACAGGCAGGCCCCGGGTGAGCAGTACTTC	CASSHRQAPGEQYF
TRBV6-2/TRBV6-3	NA	NA	TRBJ2-1	TGTGCCAGCAGTTATGGGGACTTACCCCAAGGGGAGCAGTTCTTC	CASSYGDLPQGEQFF
TRBV7-2	TRBD1	NA	TRBJ2-5	TGTGCCAGCAGCGCGGACAGGGGTGAGACCCAGTACTTC	CASSADRGETQYF
TRBV24-1	NA	NA	TRBJ1-2	TGTGCCACCAGTGAGGGGCATGGTGGCTATGGCTACACCTTC	CATSEGHGGYGYTF
TRBV14	NA	NA	TRBJ2-1	TGTGCCAGCAGCCCCTTTAATACCTACAATGAGCAGTTCTTC	CASSPFNTYNEQFF
TRBV12-3/TRBV12-4	NA	NA	TRBJ2-7	TGTGCCAGCAGTACACAGGGATACTACGAGCAGTACTTC	CASSTQGYYEQYF
TRBV18	NA	NA	TRBJ2-2	TGTGCCAGCTCACCACGAGGAGGCACCGGGGAGCTGTTTTTT	CASSPRGGTGELFF